Here is one T cell receptor beta chain with its context. Its target antigen remains unknown. The record has no base qualities; no much larger clone is one base away. The data stem from a study of identical twins (dated by TCRdb to 2016 to 2018). Notes on the research overall: To test whether fetal clonotypes persist, the study used deep sequencing on TCR alpha and beta repertoires from monozygotic twins, unrelated adults of various ages, and cord blood. To rule out contamination, replicate twin experiments were performed at different times with different library preparation protocols. Beyond this particular receptor, the publication reports: Conclusions relied on cross-sectional statistical analysis, since the same donors could not be followed over many years. Fewer insertions were carried by abundant cord blood beta clonotypes, a similar but weaker trend appeared in young adult naive repertoires, and no such trend appeared in memory repertoires. Compared with coincidental sharing between unrelated individuals, out-of-frame TCR alpha sequences shared between twins showed an excess of sequences with low generation probability. The excess sharing between twins in beta out-of-frame sequences was weaker because fewer shared sequences reduced the signal-to-noise ratio. Zero-insertion analyses could be partly confounded by invariant T cells such as MAIT and iNKT, although diverse VJ usage argued against such confounding for most clonotypes. In monozygotic twins, recombination models systematically underestimated out-of-frame TCR alpha sharing, but the models matched the sharing seen between unrelated individuals.

Every donor in the study was a healthy Caucasian. Libraries were constructed by 5' RACE. Sequencing was carried out with an Illumina HiSeq 2000. Template switching introduced a universal primer binding site; the final cDNA contained a unique molecular identifier, enabling accurate counting of TCR cDNA molecules. Specific primers in the conserved constant-segment region were used to synthesize first-strand cDNA for TCR alpha and beta chains. To control for contamination, every cDNA library was double barcoded, receiving both a SMART-Mk sample barcode and Illumina barcodes. TruSeq adapter sequences and Illumina sample barcodes were added in two successive PCR steps. Sequencing of the TCR alpha and beta cDNA libraries was done on the Illumina HiSeq platform using custom primers. On the authors' methods: MiGEC processed the raw reads to extract unique molecular identifiers, while MiXCR was used to determine the CDR3 positions. For each individual, recombination models were inferred using an EM algorithm with the repgenHMM and IGoR tools. Shared clonotype analysis was performed with the tcR package in R, normalizing sharing by the product of cloneset sizes. Out-of-frame nonproductive sequences were analyzed to study raw recombination free of thymic and clonal selection effects. TCRdb itself trimmed the public reads at Q25 with fastp, ran MiXCR and retained productive beta chains. Every CDR3 protein is listed once, alongside the most common genes and DNA of its rows. The V and J calls here are based on TCRdb, not the publication. For this sample the table gives more than 1.5 million distinct CDR3 sequences, of which about 32% were detected only once. The top ten clones comprise around 0.25% of the sample.

Reading the germline V gene gives CDR1 MNHEY and CDR2 SVGAGI. Trimming removed 5 bases from V and 12 bases from J; the gene matches leave 14 bases unexplained. The CDR3 runs 15 residues from the cysteine to the phenylalanine. The DNA shown is the 45-base CDR3, in frame from base 1. The chain is encoded by TRBV6-5 joined to TRBJ2-5; TRBD2 aligns with 11 central bases. The sequencing input was cord blood. This sequence was found in a newborn girl in good health. The CDR3 sequence is CASSHLSGRVGWEYF. In nucleotides, the sequence is TGTGCCAGCAGTCACCTTAGCGGGAGGGTAGGCTGGGAGTACTTC.